Listed below are T cell receptor beta chains from one sample, sequenced in a study of control samples from healthy donors and cancer patients. The protocol was immunoSEQ multiplex PCR, while the TCRdb copy is restricted to in-frame clones and leaves out a portion. The sample shows tens of thousands of clones, approximately 89% of them seen only once. Sequencing was carried out using PBMCs. These receptors all come from a woman aged 55 to 70 with lung cancer. Both conserved end residues are part of each CDR3. The D gene is left open where the match is weak. Expanded clones get a size class; other rows say once, few or many, or leave the size out.

v_gene	j_gene	abundance	d_gene	CDR3aa	CDR3nt
TRBV28	TRBJ2-1	.	TRBD2	CASRGAGGPNNEQFF	TGTGCCAGCAGGGGAGCGGGAGGGCCGAACAATGAGCAGTTCTTC
TRBV7-2	TRBJ1-5	.	TRBD1	CASSLGGQGSSQPQHF	TGTGCCAGCAGCTTAGGGGGACAGGGAAGTAGTCAGCCCCAGCATTTT
TRBV6-1	TRBJ1-1	few	.	CASSERGGNTEAFF	TGTGCCAGCAGTGAACGGGGCGGGAACACTGAAGCTTTCTTT
TRBV24-1	TRBJ2-3	.	.	CATSAPGGGTDTQYF	TGTGCCACCAGTGCTCCGGGGGGCGGCACAGATACGCAGTATTTT
TRBV24-1	TRBJ2-7	.	TRBD1	CATSRTGEDGEQYF	TGTGCCACCAGTAGGACAGGGGAAGATGGCGAGCAGTACTTC
TRBV11-2	TRBJ1-3	.	.	CASSLGEYSSGNTIYF	TGTGCCAGCAGCTTAGGGGAATACTCCTCTGGAAACACCATATATTTT
TRBV24-1	TRBJ2-3	.	.	CATSDPSTDTQYF	TGTGCCACCAGTGATCCCAGCACAGATACGCAGTATTTT
TRBV24-1	TRBJ2-3	.	.	CATSDRQSPSTDTQYF	TGTGCCACCAGTGACCGACAGTCCCCTAGCACAGATACGCAGTATTTT
TRBV7-3	TRBJ2-7	.	.	CASSPERDSYEQYF	TGTGCCAGCAGCCCAGAACGGGATTCCTACGAGCAGTACTTC
TRBV28	TRBJ2-5	few	.	CASCPGSLGETQYF	TGTGCCAGCTGCCCGGGAAGCCTTGGGGAGACCCAGTACTTC
TRBV28	TRBJ2-7	once	.	CASSLDGEQYF	TGTGCCAGCAGTTTGGACGGCGAGCAGTACTTC
TRBV30	TRBJ2-5	.	TRBD2	CASQTSGIVGETQYF	TGTGCCAGCCAGACTAGCGGGATTGTCGGAGAGACCCAGTACTTC
TRBV27	TRBJ1-5	once	TRBD1	CASSLSTGGQPQHF	TGTGCCAGCAGTTTAAGCACAGGGGGACAGCCCCAGCATTTT
TRBV11-3	TRBJ1-1	.	.	CASSRSMNTEAFF	TGTGCCAGCAGCAGAAGTATGAACACTGAAGCTTTCTTT
TRBV19	TRBJ1-5	.	.	CASSQSGWDNQPQHF	TGTGCCAGTAGTCAGTCGGGGTGGGACAATCAGCCCCAGCATTTT
TRBV28	TRBJ2-3	few	.	CASSFGTENTQYF	TGTGCCAGCAGTTTTGGAACGGAAAATACGCAGTATTTT
TRBV30	TRBJ1-5	.	TRBD1	CAWSARQGRDLVKPQHF	TGTGCCTGGAGTGCGAGACAGGGTCGGGACCTAGTAAAGCCCCAGCATTTT
TRBV28	TRBJ2-7	.	TRBD2	CASTPPSGSYEQYF	TGTGCCAGCACCCCCCCTAGCGGGAGTTACGAGCAGTACTTC
TRBV29-1	TRBJ2-1	few	.	CSVVEGGVGNEQFF	TGCAGCGTTGTTGAGGGCGGGGTTGGCAATGAGCAGTTCTTC
TRBV10-3	TRBJ2-5	.	.	CATSSIETQYF	TGTGCCACCTCTAGTATTGAGACCCAGTACTTC
TRBV29-1	TRBJ2-5	once	.	CSVKGSIRGETQYF	TGCAGCGTTAAAGGGTCTATCCGTGGGGAGACCCAGTACTTC
TRBV19	TRBJ1-1	.	.	CASSIEGSPTEAFF	TGTGCCAGTAGTATAGAGGGCTCCCCTACTGAAGCTTTCTTT
TRBV28	TRBJ2-5	.	TRBD2	CASNSRTSGGLETQYF	TGTGCCAGCAACTCACGGACTAGCGGAGGCCTCGAGACCCAGTACTTC
TRBV6-1	TRBJ1-2	few	TRBD1	CASSEETGVVGGYTF	TGTGCCAGCAGTGAAGAAACAGGGGTAGTAGGGGGCTACACCTTC
TRBV19	TRBJ1-1	.	.	CATLDREAFF	TGTGCCACACTCGACAGGGAAGCTTTCTTT
TRBV19	TRBJ1-5	.	.	CASSKGGGRQDQPQHF	TGTGCCAGTAGTAAGGGCGGGGGGCGGCAAGATCAGCCCCAGCATTTT
TRBV19	TRBJ2-3	.	TRBD2	CASSPLAGGQAFTDTQYF	TGTGCCAGTAGTCCACTAGCGGGAGGCCAGGCTTTCACAGATACGCAGTATTTT
TRBV6-5	TRBJ2-2	.	.	CASSYGGRTGELFF	TGTGCCAGCAGTTACGGTGGCCGCACCGGGGAGCTGTTTTTT
TRBV18	TRBJ1-1	few	TRBD1	CASSTGQGMGTEAFF	TGTGCCAGCTCAACGGGACAGGGGATGGGCACTGAAGCTTTCTTT
TRBV6-5	TRBJ1-2	few	.	CASSRTYSGYGYTF	TGTGCCAGCAGCCGGACGTATAGTGGGTATGGCTACACCTTC
TRBV7-3	TRBJ2-7	.	TRBD2	CASSHGLAPSYEQYF	TGTGCCAGCAGCCATGGACTAGCGCCCTCCTACGAGCAGTACTTC
TRBV25-1	TRBJ2-1	.	.	CASSEPGTKYNEQFF	TGTGCCAGCAGTGAACCTGGGACCAAATACAATGAGCAGTTCTTC
TRBV6-5	TRBJ1-4	.	TRBD1	CASSYPEGAVEEKLFF	TGTGCCAGCAGTTACCCGGAGGGGGCTGTTGAAGAAAAACTGTTTTTT
TRBV3-1/TRBV3-2	TRBJ1-4	.	.	CASSQDRVTNEKLFF	TGTGCCAGCAGCCAAGACAGGGTGACTAATGAAAAACTGTTTTTT
TRBV28	TRBJ2-1	.	TRBD2	CASLGLAEGRDEQFF	TGTGCCAGCCTGGGACTAGCGGAGGGGCGGGATGAGCAGTTCTTC
TRBV5-4	TRBJ1-1	.	.	CASSLDRSMGTEAFF	TGTGCCAGCAGCTTGGACAGGTCAATGGGCACTGAAGCTTTCTTT
TRBV20-1	TRBJ2-7	.	.	CSASEGGYEQYF	TGCAGTGCTAGTGAGGGGGGCTACGAGCAGTACTTC
TRBV3-1/TRBV3-2	TRBJ2-3	.	.	CASSPALGDSTDTQYF	TGTGCCAGCAGCCCAGCCCTGGGGGATAGCACAGATACGCAGTATTTT
TRBV7-6	TRBJ1-5	.	.	CASSLGGGTGQPQHF	TGTGCCAGCAGCTTAGGCGGGGGGACGGGGCAGCCCCAGCATTTT
TRBV13	TRBJ2-3	.	.	CASSPPGSTGTDTQYF	TGTGCCAGCAGCCCTCCCGGGAGCACGGGGACAGATACGCAGTATTTT
TRBV4-2	TRBJ2-2	few	.	CASSQEPNTGELFF	TGTGCCAGCAGCCAAGAACCCAACACCGGGGAGCTGTTTTTT
TRBV19	TRBJ1-1	few	.	CASSVGASEAFF	TGTGCCAGTAGTGTAGGGGCTTCTGAAGCTTTCTTT
TRBV5-1	TRBJ2-5	.	TRBD2	CASSWFGAGGQETQYF	TGCGCCAGCAGCTGGTTCGGGGCGGGAGGGCAAGAGACCCAGTACTTC
TRBV7-3	TRBJ2-3	.	.	CASSLMFGGGTDTQYF	TGTGCCAGCAGCTTAATGTTCGGAGGAGGAACAGATACGCAGTATTTT
TRBV15	TRBJ2-7	.	.	CATSTPGGYEQYF	TGTGCCACCAGCACCCCCGGTGGGTACGAGCAGTACTTC
TRBV5-1	TRBJ2-5	.	TRBD1	CASSTTGGFQETQYF	TGCGCCAGCAGTACGACAGGGGGCTTCCAAGAGACCCAGTACTTC
TRBV2	TRBJ2-7	.	TRBD1	CASSEVGDRSYEQYF	TGTGCCAGCAGTGAAGTTGGGGACAGAAGCTACGAGCAGTACTTC
TRBV19	TRBJ2-4	once	.	CASSSTGRLLAKNIQYF	TGTGCCAGTAGTTCAACGGGACGGTTGCTAGCCAAAAACATTCAGTACTTC
TRBV5-1	TRBJ2-2	few	.	CASSDTGELFF	TGCGCCAGCTCAGACACCGGGGAGCTGTTTTTT
TRBV7-9	TRBJ2-3	.	TRBD2	CASSYSGSSTDTQYF	TGTGCCAGCAGCTATAGCGGGAGTAGCACAGATACGCAGTATTTT
TRBV12-3/TRBV12-4	TRBJ1-1	.	TRBD1	CASFDRVTEAFF	TGTGCCAGCTTTGACAGGGTTACTGAAGCTTTCTTT
TRBV19	TRBJ1-4	.	.	CASQTGIGEKLFF	TGTGCCAGCCAAACAGGGATTGGCGAAAAACTGTTTTTT
TRBV2	TRBJ2-2	.	TRBD2	CASSGGGRAESTGELFF	TGTGCCAGCAGTGGGGGGGGGAGGGCCGAGAGCACCGGGGAGCTGTTTTTT